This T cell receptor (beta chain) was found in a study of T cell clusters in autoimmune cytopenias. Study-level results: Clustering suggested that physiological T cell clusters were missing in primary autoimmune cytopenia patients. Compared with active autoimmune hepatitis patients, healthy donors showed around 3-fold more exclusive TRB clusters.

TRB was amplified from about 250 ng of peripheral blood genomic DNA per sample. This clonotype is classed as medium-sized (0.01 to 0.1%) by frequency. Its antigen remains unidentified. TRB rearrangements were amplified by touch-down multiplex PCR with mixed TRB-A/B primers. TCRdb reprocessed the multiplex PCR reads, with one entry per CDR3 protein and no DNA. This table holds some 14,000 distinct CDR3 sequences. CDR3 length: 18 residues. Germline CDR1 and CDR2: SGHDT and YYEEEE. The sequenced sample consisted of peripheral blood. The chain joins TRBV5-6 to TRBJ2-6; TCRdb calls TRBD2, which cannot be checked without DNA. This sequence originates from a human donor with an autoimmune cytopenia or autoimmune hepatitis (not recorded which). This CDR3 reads CASSRRTSGRSGANVLTF.